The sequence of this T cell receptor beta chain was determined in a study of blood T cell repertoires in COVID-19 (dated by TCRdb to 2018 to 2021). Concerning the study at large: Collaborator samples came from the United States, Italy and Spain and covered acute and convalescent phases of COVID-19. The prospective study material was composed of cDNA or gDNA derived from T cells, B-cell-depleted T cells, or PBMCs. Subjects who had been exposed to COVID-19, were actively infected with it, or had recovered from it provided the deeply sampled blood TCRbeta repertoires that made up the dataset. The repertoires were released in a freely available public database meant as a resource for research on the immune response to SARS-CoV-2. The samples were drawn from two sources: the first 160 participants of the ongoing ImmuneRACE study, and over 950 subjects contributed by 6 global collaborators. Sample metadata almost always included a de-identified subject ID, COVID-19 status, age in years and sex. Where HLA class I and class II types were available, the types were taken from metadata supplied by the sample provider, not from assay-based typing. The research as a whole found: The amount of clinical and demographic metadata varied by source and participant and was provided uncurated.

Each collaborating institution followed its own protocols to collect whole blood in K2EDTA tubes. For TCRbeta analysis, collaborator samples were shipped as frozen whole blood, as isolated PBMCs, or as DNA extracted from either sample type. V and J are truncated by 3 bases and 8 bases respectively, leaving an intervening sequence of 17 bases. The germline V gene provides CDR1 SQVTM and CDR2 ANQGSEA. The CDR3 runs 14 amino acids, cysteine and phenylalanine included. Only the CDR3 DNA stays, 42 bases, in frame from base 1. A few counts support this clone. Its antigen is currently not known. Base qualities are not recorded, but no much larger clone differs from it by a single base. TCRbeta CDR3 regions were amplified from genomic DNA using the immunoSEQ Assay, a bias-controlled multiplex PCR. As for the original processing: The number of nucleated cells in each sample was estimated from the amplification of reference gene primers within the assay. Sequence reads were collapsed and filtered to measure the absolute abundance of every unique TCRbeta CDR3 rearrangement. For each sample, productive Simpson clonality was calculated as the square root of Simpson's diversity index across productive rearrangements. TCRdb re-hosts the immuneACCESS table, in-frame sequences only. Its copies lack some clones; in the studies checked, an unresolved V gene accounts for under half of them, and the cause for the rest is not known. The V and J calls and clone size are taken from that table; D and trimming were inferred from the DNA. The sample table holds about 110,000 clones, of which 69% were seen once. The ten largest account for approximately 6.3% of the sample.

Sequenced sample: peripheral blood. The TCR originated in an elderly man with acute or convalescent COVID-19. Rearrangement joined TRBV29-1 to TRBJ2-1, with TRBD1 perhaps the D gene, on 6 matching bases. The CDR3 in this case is CSVEYGGLVDEQFF. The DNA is TGCAGCGTTGAGTATGGGGGCCTCGTAGATGAGCAGTTCTTC.